This note documents a single TCR beta chain sequence. Its antigen is undetermined. The data derive from a study of post-analysis software for immune sequencing data. General study results and limits: Versus controls, multiple sclerosis patients showed significantly lower diversity (normalized Chao1). In patients, TRBV5-6, TRBV5-1 and TRBV20-1 belonged to about five TRBV segments found more frequently than in controls.

Unique-molecular-identifier-tagged TCR beta cDNA libraries were used. In TCRdb, the PCR reads were re-called with MiXCR into one record per CDR3 protein. The table includes some 690,000 distinct CDR3 sequences, 25% to 30% detected once. Germline V gene sequence: CDR1 KGHDR, CDR2 SFDVKD. The CDR3 spans 13 residues. V lost 11 bases and J lost 7, with 17 bases in between. The sample consisted of blood. This chain uses TRBV24-1 with TRBJ2-1, with D tentatively TRBD1 or TRBD2 (5 bases each). This sequence was found in a girl between 10 and 17 years old with multiple sclerosis. The CDR3 reads CASSLRDLNEQFF. CDR3 nucleotide sequence: TGTGCCAGTTCACTCAGGGACCTGAATGAGCAGTTCTTC.